This is a list of T cell receptor beta chains from one sample in a study of shared clonotypes between healthy human individuals. TCRdb's table, derived via immunoSEQ multiplex PCR, lists solely in-frame clones and lacks some. The sample lists approximately 2.5 million clones; over 85% were seen once. The sample taken for sequencing was naive CD4+ T cells from PBMCs. These receptor sequences come from a man aged 18-30 years in good health. Some clones in this sample may be carry-over from other donors' samples. CDR3s include the opening cysteine and the closing phenylalanine or tryptophan.

>TRBJ2-7|TRBV7-6|12
CASSLVPGEQYF
>TRBJ2-7|TRBV9|14
CASSPRQGPYEQYF
>TRBJ2-7|TRBV11-2|16
CASSLELASPLYEQYF
>TRBJ1-2|TRBV2|12
CASTNRWYGYTF
>TRBJ2-7|TRBV28|11
CASSSRTEQYF
>TRBJ1-2|TRBV9|14
CASSPRTGEYGYTF
>TRBJ2-2|TRBV5-1|14
CASSIRESTGELFF
>TRBJ2-1|TRBV19|16
CASSPDRGGLYNEQFF
>TRBJ2-7|TRBV28|17
CASSLASGSPKSYEQYF
>TRBJ1-1|TRBV18|14
CASSRAGDNTEAFF
>TRBJ2-1|TRBV19|14
CASRDRGVGTEQFF
>TRBJ1-3|TRBV29-1|12
CSAGQIGSTIYF
>TRBJ2-3|TRBV28|16
CASSFLGGVSTDTQYF
>TRBJ1-4|TRBV25-1|15
CASSTQGQLGEKLFF
>TRBJ2-2|TRBV18|15
CASSPSTGDTGELFF
>TRBJ2-2|TRBV15|14
CATSRGEGTGELFF